These 29 T cell receptor beta chains originate from one sample sequenced in a study of blood T cell repertoires in COVID-19. Measured with immunoSEQ multiplex PCR; TCRdb has only the in-frame clones, and not every one. This sample carries approximately 85,000 clones, 85% to 95% of them seen once, and the ten largest clones take under 7.5%. Sequenced input: peripheral blood. These receptors were obtained from a woman aged 55-69 years with active COVID-19.

The V call is TRBV6-5, the J call TRBJ1-2; 10 positions match TRBD1. Germline trimming cut 6 bases from V and 4 bases from J; bases unmatched to any gene: 5. From germline, CDR1 is MNHEY and CDR2 SVGAGI. The CDR3 is 14 residues long. DNA for the CDR3: TGTGCCAGCAGCGCGGACAGGGGGAGCTATGGCTACACCTTC. Its translation is CASSADRGSYGYTF.

The V call is TRBV29-1, the J call TRBJ2-1, with 7 bases matching TRBD1. The V gene end was trimmed by 1 base and the J gene end by 3 bases; junction bases not matched to a gene: 6. CDR3 length equals 15 residues. The V gene's germline CDR1 is SQVTM and CDR2 ANQGSEA. The CDR3 loop is CSVEASGQLYNEQFF. The CDR3 nucleotides read TGCAGCGTTGAAGCATCGGGACAGCTCTACAATGAGCAGTTCTTC.

This clone has only one observation. The chain carries TRBV10-3 and TRBJ2-5; 12 bases are shared with TRBD2. The CDR3 extends over 16 amino acids. The V segment lost 6 bases and the J segment 2 bases; nucleotides outside the gene matches: 7. CDR1 and CDR2 from the germline V gene are ENHRY and SYGVKD. The CDR3 DNA reads TGTGCCATCAGCCCTGGACTAGCGGGGACTCAAGAGACCCAGTACTTC. Protein sequence: CAISPGLAGTQETQYF.

The CDR3 coding sequence is TGTGCCAGCAGCCAGGGGTCGGGAAGAAGCTACGAGCAGTACTTC. Amino acid sequence: CASSQGSGRSYEQYF. The rearrangement uses TRBV7-9 and TRBJ2-7, with D perhaps TRBD1 (6 bases). The CDR3 loop spans 15 amino acids. Deletions cut 5 bases from V and 3 bases from J, with 17 bases between. Germline CDR1 SEHNR, CDR2 FQNEAQ (reference sequence). Drawing the rest from reference TRBV7-9 and TRBJ2-7, the complete variable domain is DTGVSQNPRHKITKRGQNVTFRCDPISEHNRLYWYRQTLGQGPEFLTYFQNEAQLEKSRLLSDRFSAERPKGSFSTLEIQRTEQGDSAMYLCASSQGSGRSYEQYFGPGTRLTVT.

The chain joins TRBV12-3 or TRBV12-4 to TRBJ2-7, with D hard to call. V lost 5 bases to trimming and J lost 2 bases, with 10 bases between them. The CDR3 runs to 13 residues. The CDR3 reads CASSKKAAYEQYF. CDR3 nucleotides: TGTGCCAGCAGTAAAAAAGCTGCCTACGAGCAGTACTTC.

The V call is TRBV6-5, the J call TRBJ2-1; 9 nucleotides align to TRBD1. The CDR3 has 13 amino acids. CDR1 is MNHEY, CDR2 SVGAGI, per germline. With 6 bases clipped from V and 4 bases from J, the junction kept 1 base outside the gene matches. CDR3 nucleotide sequence: TGTGCCAGCAGGGGACAGGGTTACAATGAGCAGTTCTTC. This sequence encodes CASRGQGYNEQFF.

This rearrangement joins TRBV29-1 to TRBJ1-4; D is uncertain. V was clipped by 7 bases and J by 2 bases, with 5 bases between them. This CDR3 has 11 residues. Germline CDR1 reads SQVTM; CDR2 reads ANQGSEA. The DNA for the CDR3 is TGCAGCGGGGAGACTAATGAAAAACTGTTTTTT. Translated, it gives CSGETNEKLFF.

The rearrangement uses TRBV7-9 and TRBJ2-5, with 8 bases lining up with TRBD1. Germline assignment: CDR1 SEHNR and CDR2 FQNEAQ (reference sequence). The CDR3 is 16 residues long. V lost 6 bases to trimming and J lost 1 base; unmatched junction nucleotides: 10. The CDR3 DNA sequence: TGTGCCAGCAGTGCCACGGGAACAGGGGGCCAAGAGACCCAGTACTTC. This gives the protein CASSATGTGGQETQYF.

The chain recombines TRBV12-3 or TRBV12-4 with TRBJ2-3; D ambiguous. V dropped 9 bases and J dropped 6 bases, with 16 bases sitting between them. CDR3 length: 13 residues. CDR3 residues: CASTGPVGDTQYF. The DNA for the CDR3 is TGTGCCAGTACCGGCCCTGTCGGGGATACGCAGTATTTT.

This clone was detected a few times. This chain connects TRBV5-1 to TRBJ1-1; no clear D gene. Trimming cost V 0 bases and J 4 bases, with 16 bases left between them. Germline values: CDR1 SGHRS, CDR2 YFSETQ. This CDR3 is 16 amino acids long. CDR3 amino acids: CASSLDASTSGTEAFF. DNA of the CDR3: TGCGCCAGCAGCTTGGACGCCAGCACCTCGGGCACTGAAGCTTTCTTT.

The genes are TRBV11-3 and TRBJ2-7, with 12 positions matching TRBD2. Germline CDR1 is SGHNT and CDR2 is YENEEA. This CDR3 comprises 18 residues. Germline trimming cut 1 base from V and 10 bases from J; bases unmatched to any gene: 17. This CDR3 reads CASSLAFTRLAGDALQYF. For the CDR3, the DNA is TGTGCCAGCAGCTTAGCCTTCACGAGACTAGCGGGAGACGCACTACAGTACTTC.

The gene calls are TRBV7-9 and TRBJ2-1, with TRBD2 matching over 9 bases. This CDR3 is built from 17 residues. Germline V gene lookup returns CDR1 SEHNR and CDR2 FQNEAQ (reference sequence). After removal of 3 bases from V and 5 bases from J, the junction contained 11 bases not matched to a gene. The CDR3: CASSFRIGSGSNNEQFF. The CDR3 nucleotides are TGTGCCAGCAGCTTCAGGATAGGTAGCGGGAGTAACAATGAGCAGTTCTTC.

This chain's CDR3 is CASSEATGAYEQYF. The DNA for the CDR3 is TGTGCCAGCAGTGAAGCAACAGGGGCCTACGAGCAGTACTTC. The V call is TRBV25-1, the J call TRBJ2-7; 7 nucleotides line up with TRBD1. Germline V gene sequence: CDR1 MGHDK, CDR2 SYGVNS. The ends lost 2 bases at V and 2 bases at J; junction bases unmatched: 3. The CDR3 totals 14 residues.

This chain joins TRBV7-2 and TRBJ2-6; a weak D match, TRBD1 (5 bases). The CDR3 has 17 residues. Germline CDR1 is SGHTA and CDR2 is FQGNSA. The V end lost 9 bases, the J end lost 3 bases, and 21 bases lay between the germline ends. The CDR3 loop reads CASTRTGAVGGANVLTF. CDR3 sequence (DNA): TGTGCCAGTACACGAACTGGGGCCGTGGGTGGGGCCAACGTCCTGACTTTC. The entire variable domain, with the rest obtained from reference TRBV7-2 and TRBJ2-6, is as follows: GAGVSQSPSNKVTEKGKDVELRCDPISGHTALYWYRQSLGQGLEFLIYFQGNSAPDKSGLPSDRFSAERTGGSVSTLTIQRTQQEDSAVYLCASTRTGAVGGANVLTFGAGSRLTVL.

This clone appeared once. This chain uses TRBV28 with TRBJ2-5; D is unclear. The germline gives CDR1 MDHEN, CDR2 SYDVKM. Trimming took off 4 bases at V and 4 bases at J, with 13 bases between the two ends. The length of the CDR3 is 14 residues. CDR3 sequence: CASSSSRTGETQYF. The CDR3 region has the DNA TGTGCCAGCAGTTCATCGAGAACGGGAGAGACCCAGTACTTC. The entire variable domain, with the rest obtained from reference TRBV28 and TRBJ2-5, is as follows: DVKVTQSSRYLVKRTGEKVFLECVQDMDHENMFWYRQDPGLGLRLIYFSYDVKMKEKGDIPEGYSVSREKKERFSLILESASTNQTSMYLCASSSSRTGETQYFGPGTRLLVL.

This chain joins TRBV28 and TRBJ1-2; D remains ambiguous. Germline CDR1 MDHEN, CDR2 SYDVKM. The V end lost 1 base, the J end lost 8 bases, and 5 bases lay between the germline ends. The CDR3 covers 11 residues. This CDR3 is CASSLFEGYTF. DNA of the CDR3: TGTGCCAGCAGTTTATTTGAGGGCTACACCTTC.

This chain links TRBV5-3 with TRBJ2-5, with no clear D. TRBV5-3 qualifies as an ORF whose function is uncertain. Trimming pared 1 base from V and 2 bases from J, leaving 15 bases between. This CDR3 comprises 16 residues. The CDR3 here is CARSLQETLQQETQYF. In nucleotides, the CDR3 is TGTGCCAGAAGCTTGCAAGAAACCTTACAGCAAGAGACCCAGTACTTC.

V is TRBV5-8 and J is TRBJ2-5; unclear D gene. Trimming pared 2 bases from V and 4 bases from J, leaving 6 bases between. This CDR3 has 12 residues. Per germline, CDR1 SGHTS and CDR2 YDEGEE. The CDR3 spells CASSLPGETQYF. For the CDR3, the DNA is TGTGCCAGCAGCTTACCAGGAGAGACCCAGTACTTC.

In its sample, this clone was seen once. J is TRBJ1-5 and V is TRBV4-3, with D possibly being TRBD1 (6 bases). The CDR3 spans 16 residues. The V end was cut by 0 bases, the J end by 4 bases, with 13 bases between. CDR1 and CDR2 (germline): LGHNA, YSLEER. CDR3 nucleotides: TGCGCCAGCAGCCAAGATCTTGGACAGCCGAATCAGCCCCAGCATTTT. Protein sequence: CASSQDLGQPNQPQHF.

The chain employs TRBV2 and TRBJ1-2; TRBD1 is a possible D gene (5 bases). The ends were cut back, 0 bases at V and 5 bases at J, with 13 bases in the middle. The CDR3 contains 15 residues. CDR1 is SNHLY, CDR2 FYNNEI, per germline. CDR3 sequence: CASSEALQGVYGYTF. CDR3 coding DNA: TGTGCCAGCAGTGAAGCGCTTCAAGGGGTTTATGGCTACACCTTC.

The chain joins TRBV19 to TRBJ1-5; TRBD1 matches at 8 bases. Germline lookup yields CDR1 LNHDA and CDR2 SQIVND (reference sequence). V was pared by 4 bases and J by 4 bases, with 6 bases of the junction left unmatched. The CDR3 is 15 amino acids. The CDR3, as DNA: TGTGCCAGTAGTACCCGACAGGGGATAAATCAGCCCCAGCATTTT. Encoded protein: CASSTRQGINQPQHF.

CDR3 coding DNA: TGTGCCAGCAGCGGAGGGGGCAGGGCAACCGGAACTAACTATGGCTACACCTTC. Translating it yields CASSGGGRATGTNYGYTF. J is TRBJ1-2 and V is TRBV7-2; TRBD1 agrees at 7 bases. The CDR3 extends over 18 amino acids. V gave up 5 bases and J gave up 0 bases; unmatched junction bases: 15. Germline CDR1 is SGHTA and CDR2 is FQGNSA. Based on the CDR3 plus reference TRBV7-2 and TRBJ1-2, the full variable domain is GAGVSQSPSNKVTEKGKDVELRCDPISGHTALYWYRQSLGQGLEFLIYFQGNSAPDKSGLPSDRFSAERTGGSVSTLTIQRTQQEDSAVYLCASSGGGRATGTNYGYTFGSGTRLTVV.

This chain uses TRBV2 with TRBJ2-4; 7 bases match TRBD2. CDR1 SNHLY and CDR2 FYNNEI come from the germline V gene. With 6 bases clipped from V and 0 bases from J, the junction kept 11 bases outside the gene matches. This CDR3 spans 17 amino acids. The CDR3 is CASSPLGSGVAKNIQYF. The CDR3 bases are TGTGCCAGCAGCCCCCTCGGGAGCGGGGTAGCCAAAAACATTCAGTACTTC.

This rearrangement joins TRBV2 to TRBJ1-5; D is perhaps TRBD1 (6 bases). The CDR3 has 15 residues. With 5 bases removed from V and 2 bases from J, the gap between germline ends came to 13 bases. Germline V gives CDR1 SNHLY, CDR2 FYNNEI. CDR3 protein: CASSPGDAGNQPQHF. CDR3 coding DNA: TGTGCCAGCAGTCCAGGGGATGCGGGCAATCAGCCCCAGCATTTT.

This clone showed up just once. The J gene is TRBJ1-2, the V gene TRBV5-4, with D possibly TRBD1 on 6 matching bases. CDR1 and CDR2 from the germline V gene are SGHNT and YYREEE (reference sequence). V lost 3 bases to trimming and J lost 0 bases, with 21 bases between them. This CDR3 comprises 18 residues. CDR3 bases: TGTGCCAGCAGCTCTACGGGACACCCGGTCCTGCCTAACTATGGCTACACCTTC. The encoded protein is CASSSTGHPVLPNYGYTF. The variable domain in full, with the rest retrieved from reference TRBV5-4 and TRBJ1-2, is ETGVTQSPTHLIKTRGQQVTLRCSSQSGHNTVSWYQQALGQGPQFIFQYYREEENGRGNFPPRFSGLQFPNYSSELNVNALELDDSALYLCASSSTGHPVLPNYGYTFGSGTRLTVV.

The chain carries TRBV12-5 and TRBJ2-7; D uncertain. Germline V lookup: CDR1 LGHNT, CDR2 FRNRAP. Between the trimmed V and J ends, which lost 0 bases and 1 base, there was a span of 7 bases. The CDR3 runs 14 residues. CDR3 amino acids: CASGLVPVSYEQYF. The DNA for the CDR3 is TGTGCTAGTGGTTTGGTCCCGGTATCCTACGAGCAGTACTTC.

The rearrangement joins TRBV28 to TRBJ1-4; D not resolved. The CDR3 has 17 residues. The V gene lost 7 bases and the J gene lost 0 bases, with 18 bases spanning the gap. Germline V gene lookup returns CDR1 MDHEN and CDR2 SYDVKM. The CDR3 region has the DNA TGTGCCAGCACCCTGGGAGGGATAAGAGCAACTAATGAAAAACTGTTTTTT. Amino acids: CASTLGGIRATNEKLFF.

The chain combines TRBV5-1 with TRBJ2-3, with 10 bases identical to TRBD2. CDR3 length: 15 residues. Per germline, CDR1 SGHRS and CDR2 YFSETQ. Losses at the gene ends were 4 bases for V and 4 bases for J; bases not matched to a gene: 6. CDR3 bases: TGCGCCAGCAGCACCATAGCGGGGGGTTCAGATACGCAGTATTTT. Its translation: CASSTIAGGSDTQYF.

The rearrangement uses TRBV6-5 and TRBJ2-7, with D maybe TRBD1 (5 bases). This CDR3 comprises 14 residues. Trimming stripped 3 bases from V and 3 bases from J, with 12 bases between. The germline V gene has CDR1 MNHEY and CDR2 SVGAGI. The CDR3 region is CASSYRGQGYEQYF. The CDR3 DNA reads TGTGCCAGCAGTTATAGGGGCCAGGGCTACGAGCAGTACTTC.